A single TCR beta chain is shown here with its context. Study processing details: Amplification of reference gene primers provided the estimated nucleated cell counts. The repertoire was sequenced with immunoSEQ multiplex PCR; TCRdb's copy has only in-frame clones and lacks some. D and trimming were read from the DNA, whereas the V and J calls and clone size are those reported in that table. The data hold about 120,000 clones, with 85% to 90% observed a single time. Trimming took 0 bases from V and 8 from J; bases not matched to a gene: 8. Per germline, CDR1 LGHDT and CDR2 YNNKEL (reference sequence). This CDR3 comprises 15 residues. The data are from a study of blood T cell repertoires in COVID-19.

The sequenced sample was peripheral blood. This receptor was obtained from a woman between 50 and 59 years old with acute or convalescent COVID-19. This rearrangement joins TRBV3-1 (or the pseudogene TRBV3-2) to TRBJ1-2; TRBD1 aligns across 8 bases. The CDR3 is CASSQDIDRGRGYTF. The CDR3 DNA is TGTGCCAGCAGCCAAGATATAGACAGGGGCCGCGGCTACACCTTC.